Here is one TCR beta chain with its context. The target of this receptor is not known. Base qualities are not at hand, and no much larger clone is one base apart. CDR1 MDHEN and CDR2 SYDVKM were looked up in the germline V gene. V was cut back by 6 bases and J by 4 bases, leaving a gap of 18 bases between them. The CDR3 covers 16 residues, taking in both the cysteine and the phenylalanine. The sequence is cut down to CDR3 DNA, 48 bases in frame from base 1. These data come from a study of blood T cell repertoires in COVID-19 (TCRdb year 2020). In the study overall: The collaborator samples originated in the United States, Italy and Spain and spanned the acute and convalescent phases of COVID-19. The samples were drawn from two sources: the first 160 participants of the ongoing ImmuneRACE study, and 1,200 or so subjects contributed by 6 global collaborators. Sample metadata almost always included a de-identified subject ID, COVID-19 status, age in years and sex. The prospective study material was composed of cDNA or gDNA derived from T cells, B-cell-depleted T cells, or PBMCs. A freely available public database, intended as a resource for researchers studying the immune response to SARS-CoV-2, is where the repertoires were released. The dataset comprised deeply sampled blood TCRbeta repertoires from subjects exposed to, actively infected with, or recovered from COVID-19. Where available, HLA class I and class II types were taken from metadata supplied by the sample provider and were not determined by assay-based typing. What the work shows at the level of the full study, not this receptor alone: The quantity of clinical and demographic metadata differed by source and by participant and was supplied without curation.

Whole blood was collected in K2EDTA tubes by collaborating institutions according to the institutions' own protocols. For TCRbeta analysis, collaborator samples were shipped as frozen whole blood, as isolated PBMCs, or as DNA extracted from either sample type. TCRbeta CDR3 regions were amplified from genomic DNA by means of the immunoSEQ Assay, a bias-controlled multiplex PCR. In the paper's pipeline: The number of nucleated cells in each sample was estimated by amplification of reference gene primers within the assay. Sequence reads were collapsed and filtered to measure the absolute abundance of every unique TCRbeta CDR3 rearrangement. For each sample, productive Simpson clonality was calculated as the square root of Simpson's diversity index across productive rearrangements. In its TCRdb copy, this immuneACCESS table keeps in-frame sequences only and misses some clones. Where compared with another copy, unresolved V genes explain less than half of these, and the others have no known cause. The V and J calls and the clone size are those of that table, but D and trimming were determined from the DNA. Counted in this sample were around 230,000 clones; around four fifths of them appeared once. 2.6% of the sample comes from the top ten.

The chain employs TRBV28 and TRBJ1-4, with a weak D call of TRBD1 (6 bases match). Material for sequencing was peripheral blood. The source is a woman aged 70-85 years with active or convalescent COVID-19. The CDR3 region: CASSLPLGGGNEKLFF. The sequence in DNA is TGTGCCAGCAGCCTCCCCCTAGGGGGGGGTAATGAAAAACTGTTTTTT.